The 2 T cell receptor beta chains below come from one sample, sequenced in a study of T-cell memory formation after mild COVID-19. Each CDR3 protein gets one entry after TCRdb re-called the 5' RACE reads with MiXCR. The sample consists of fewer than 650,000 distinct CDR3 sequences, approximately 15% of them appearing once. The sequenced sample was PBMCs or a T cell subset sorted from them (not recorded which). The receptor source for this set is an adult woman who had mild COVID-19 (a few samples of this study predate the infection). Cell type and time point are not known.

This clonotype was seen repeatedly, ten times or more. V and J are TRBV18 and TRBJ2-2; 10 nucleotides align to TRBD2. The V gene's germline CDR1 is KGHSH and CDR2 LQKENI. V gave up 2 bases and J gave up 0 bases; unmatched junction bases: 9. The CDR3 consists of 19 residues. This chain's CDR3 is CASSPSAHSGRSNTGELFF. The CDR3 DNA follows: TGTGCCAGCTCACCATCGGCCCATAGCGGGAGGTCGAACACCGGGGAGCTGTTTTTT.

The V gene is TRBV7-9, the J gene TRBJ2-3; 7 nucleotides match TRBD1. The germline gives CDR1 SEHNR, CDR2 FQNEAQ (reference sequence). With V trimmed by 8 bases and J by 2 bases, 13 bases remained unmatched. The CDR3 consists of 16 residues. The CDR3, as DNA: TGTGCCAGCCACTACCCCGGACAGGCGCACACAGATACGCAGTATTTT. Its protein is CASHYPGQAHTDTQYF.